The 9 T cell receptor beta chains below were found in one sample sequenced in a study of Graves' ophthalmopathy and Graves' hyperthyroidism. From RNA, the CDR3 regions of TCR beta chains were amplified and sequenced. Second-round multiplex PCR came after first-round RT-PCR with HTBI primers. TCRdb reprocessed the multiplex PCR reads with MiXCR, giving one entry per CDR3 protein. The table has a few hundred thousand distinct CDR3 sequences, about 35% seen once. Sequenced sample: peripheral blood or thyroid tissue (not recorded which). These receptors all stem from an adult man with Graves' hyperthyroidism.

V gene TRBV19 combines with J gene TRBJ2-3; no reliable D call. The CDR3 runs to 14 residues. The germline V gene has CDR1 LNHDA and CDR2 SQIVND (reference sequence). Deletions cut 0 bases from V and 14 bases from J, with 18 bases between. CDR3 sequence (DNA): TGTGCCAGTAGTATAGAGAGGACCAGACCACCACTGTATTTT. Translation: CASSIERTRPPLYF.

The chain carries TRBV2 and TRBJ2-1; the match to TRBD1 covers 9 bases. The germline CDR1 and CDR2 sequences are SNHLY and FYNNEI. CDR3 length: 15 amino acids. Unmatched junction bases numbered 1, after V lost 3 bases and J lost 1 base. CDR3 in amino acids: CASSEGQGSYNEQFF. In DNA form, the CDR3 reads TGTGCCAGCAGTGAGGGACAGGGTTCCTACAATGAGCAGTTCTTC.

This clonotype was counted many times. The chain joins TRBV29-1 to TRBJ2-2; 7 nucleotides align to TRBD1. Trimming removed 7 bases from V and 1 base from J; junction bases left unmatched: 12. Per the germline V gene, CDR1 is SQVTM and CDR2 is ANQGSEA. The CDR3 is made up of 16 amino acids. For the CDR3, the DNA is TGCAGCGCCATCGACCTTTGGGACAGGAACACCGGGGAGCTGTTTTTT. It yields the protein CSAIDLWDRNTGELFF.

J is TRBJ2-4 and V is TRBV15; D tentatively fits TRBD1 or TRBD2 (5 bases each). Deletions cut 5 bases from V and 6 bases from J, with 17 bases between. CDR1 is LNHNV and CDR2 is YYDKDF in the germline V gene (reference sequence). This CDR3 has 15 residues. CDR3 coding DNA: TGTGCCACCAGCGAGGGGCAGGCCAAGGGAAACATTCAGTACTTC. It translates to CATSEGQAKGNIQYF.

This clonotype has ten or more counts. The chain links TRBV12-5 to TRBJ2-5, with TRBD2 matching 7 bases. V was pared by 0 bases and J by 2 bases, with 6 bases of the junction left unmatched. The CDR3 extends over 16 amino acids. Per germline, CDR1 LGHNT and CDR2 FRNRAP. The CDR3 bases are TGTGCTAGTGGTTTGGTACTGGGGGGGAATCAAGAGACCCAGTACTTC. It is translated as CASGLVLGGNQETQYF.

This clonotype has a count of ten or more. V is TRBV11-1 and J is TRBJ2-5, with 9 nucleotides matching TRBD1. The junction had 7 bases not matched to a gene; V was cut back by 4 bases and J by 4 bases. The germline V gene encodes CDR1 SGHAT and CDR2 FQDESV (reference sequence). This CDR3 region has 15 residues. This CDR3 is CASSSGTGLRETQYF. In DNA form, the CDR3 reads TGTGCCAGCAGCTCCGGGACAGGGTTGAGAGAGACCCAGTACTTC.

This chain links TRBV6-1 with TRBJ1-6; perhaps TRBD1 as D (5 bases). Deletions cut 5 bases from V and 10 bases from J, with 12 bases between. The CDR3 has 13 amino acids. In germline, CDR1 is MNHNS, CDR2 SASEGT. CDR3 protein: CASSYIRESPLHF. As DNA, the CDR3 is TGTGCCAGCAGTTACATCAGGGAATCACCCCTCCACTTT.

Here the CDR3 DNA reads TGCAGTGCTAGTCCCGGACATCTTAATGAAAAACTGTTTTTT. Protein sequence: CSASPGHLNEKLFF. The chain has TRBV20-1 and TRBJ1-4; the D gene is possibly TRBD1 (5 bases). CDR1 is DFQATT and CDR2 is SNEGSKA in the germline V gene (reference sequence). The V gene lost 3 bases and the J gene lost 4 bases, with 12 bases spanning the gap. This CDR3 region has 14 residues.

This clonotype has just a few counts. The chain links TRBV6-5 to TRBJ1-2; 8 bases line up with TRBD1. The V gene end was trimmed by 6 bases and the J gene end by 8 bases; junction bases not matched to a gene: 14. This CDR3 is 15 amino acids long. From germline, CDR1 is MNHEY and CDR2 SVGAGI. CDR3 in amino acids: CASSKRTGSLSGYTF. CDR3 nucleotides: TGTGCCAGCAGCAAGAGGACAGGGAGCCTTTCAGGCTACACCTTC.